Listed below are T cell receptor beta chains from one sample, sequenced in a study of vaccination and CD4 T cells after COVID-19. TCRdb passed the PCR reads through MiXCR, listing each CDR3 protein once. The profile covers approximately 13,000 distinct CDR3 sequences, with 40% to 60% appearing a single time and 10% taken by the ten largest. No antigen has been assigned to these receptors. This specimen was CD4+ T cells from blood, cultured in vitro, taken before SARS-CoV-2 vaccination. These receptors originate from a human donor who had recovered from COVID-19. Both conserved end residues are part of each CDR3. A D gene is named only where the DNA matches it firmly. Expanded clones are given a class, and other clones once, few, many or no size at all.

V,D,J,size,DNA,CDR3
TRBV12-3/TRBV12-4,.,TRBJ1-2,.,TGTGCCAGCAGTTTTCGACTCGGGAGCATCGATGGCTACACCTTC,CASSFRLGSIDGYTF
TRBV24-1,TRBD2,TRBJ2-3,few,TGTGCCACCAGTGATTTTTGGCGGGAGGGCGGCACAGATACGCAGTATTTT,CATSDFWREGGTDTQYF
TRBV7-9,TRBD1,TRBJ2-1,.,TGTGCCAGCAGCTGGGCCGGGACAGGGGTCCCCAATGAGCAGTTCTTC,CASSWAGTGVPNEQFF
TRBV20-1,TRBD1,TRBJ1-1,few,TGCAGTGCTAGAGGGGGACAGGGAAACACTGAAGCTTTCTTT,CSARGGQGNTEAFF
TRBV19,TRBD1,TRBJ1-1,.,TGTGCCAGTAGTATCTCCAGGGGGCGAACGAACACTGAAGCTTTCTTT,CASSISRGRTNTEAFF
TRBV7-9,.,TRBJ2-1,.,TGTGCCAGCAGCCTCCCGCCGGTGTGGGGCAACAATGAGCAGTTCTTC,CASSLPPVWGNNEQFF
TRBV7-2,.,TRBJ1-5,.,TGTGCCAGCAGCTTAAGCCGGAATCAGCCCCAGCATTTT,CASSLSRNQPQHF
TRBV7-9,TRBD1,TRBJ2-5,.,TGTGCCGGGGGATCCACAGGGGCCGTGGGAGAGACCCAGTACTTC,CAGGSTGAVGETQYF
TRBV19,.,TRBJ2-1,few,TGTGCCAGTAGTAAGGAGGGGATATCCTACAATGAGCAGTTCTTC,CASSKEGISYNEQFF
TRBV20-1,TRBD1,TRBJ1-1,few,TGCAGTGCTCCCGGGACAGGGGGCTGGAGTACTGAAGCTTTCTTT,CSAPGTGGWSTEAFF
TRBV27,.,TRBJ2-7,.,TGTGCCAGCAGCGACAGACAGGGACTCGAGCAGTACTTC,CASSDRQGLEQYF
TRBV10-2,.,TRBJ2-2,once,TGCGCCAGCAGGGACCGAGGGACCGGGGAGCTGTTTTTT,CASRDRGTGELFF
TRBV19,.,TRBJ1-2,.,TGTGCCAGTAGTATAGATCCTTGGGGCAACTATGGCTACACCTTC,CASSIDPWGNYGYTF
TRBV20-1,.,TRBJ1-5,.,TGCAGTGCTAGAGAGACCCAGGGGCCTGATCAGCCCCAGCATTTT,CSARETQGPDQPQHF
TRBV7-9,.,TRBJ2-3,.,TGTGCCAGCAGCTCCTTACTGACAGGAAGCACAGATACGCAGTATTTT,CASSSLLTGSTDTQYF
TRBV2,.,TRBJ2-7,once,TGTGCCAGCAGTGTCGAGACGGACGAGCAGTACTTC,CASSVETDEQYF
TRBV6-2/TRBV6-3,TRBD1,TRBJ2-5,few,TGTGCCAGCAGCATTCCGGGACAGGGGGCAGGAGAGACCCAGTACTTC,CASSIPGQGAGETQYF
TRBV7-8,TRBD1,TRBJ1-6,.,TGTGCCAGCAGCCTATCGACAGGGTCTAATTCACCCCTCCACTTT,CASSLSTGSNSPLHF
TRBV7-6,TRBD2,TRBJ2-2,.,TGTGCCAGCTCGCCTAGCGGGACACCTATGAACACCGGGGAGCTGTTTTTT,CASSPSGTPMNTGELFF
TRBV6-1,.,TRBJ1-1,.,.,CASILDRGTEAFF
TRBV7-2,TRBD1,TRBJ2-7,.,TGTGCCAGCAGCCCTGAGACAGGGAGCTCCTACGAGCAGTACTTC,CASSPETGSSYEQYF
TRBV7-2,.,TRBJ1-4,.,TGTGCCAGCAGCCTGGTACATGAAAAACTGTTTTTT,CASSLVHEKLFF